The 9 T cell receptor beta chains below all came from one sample that was sequenced in a study of human T cells and chemical hapten exposure. The template was total RNA from unfractionated whole blood. Using its own MiXCR run on the 5' RACE reads, TCRdb lists one record per CDR3 protein. The sample has approximately 81,000 distinct CDR3 sequences, less than 9.5% seen once. Every receptor here comes from a male donor in good health.

This chain links TRBV5-1 with TRBJ2-5, with D unresolved. The V end was cut by 0 bases, the J end by 0 bases, with 6 bases between. The CDR3 contains 14 residues. Germline values: CDR1 SGHRS, CDR2 YFSETQ. DNA of the CDR3: TGCGCCAGCAGCTTGGTAGTGAACCAAGAGACCCAGTACTTC. It codes for CASSLVVNQETQYF.

This clonotype has only a few counts. The rearrangement links TRBV5-4 to TRBJ2-1, with D unclear. V was trimmed by 3 bases and J by 6 bases, leaving 10 bases between them. Germline CDR1 and CDR2: SGHNT and YYREEE (reference sequence). This CDR3 contains 13 residues. CDR3 DNA sequence: TGTGCCAGCAGCTCGTCATCTATCAATGAGCAGTTCTTC. Protein: CASSSSSINEQFF. Complete variable domain (other parts from reference TRBV5-4 and TRBJ2-1): ETGVTQSPTHLIKTRGQQVTLRCSSQSGHNTVSWYQQALGQGPQFIFQYYREEENGRGNFPPRFSGLQFPNYSSELNVNALELDDSALYLCASSSSSINEQFFGPGTRLTVL.

This clonotype has a count of ten or more. The chain joins TRBV6-2 or TRBV6-3 to TRBJ2-7; D is tentatively TRBD1 or TRBD2 (5 bases each). Deletions cut 4 bases from V and 4 bases from J, with 14 bases between. The germline gives CDR1 MNHEY, CDR2 SVGEGT. CDR3 size: 14 residues. The CDR3 DNA is TGTGCCAGCAGTTCCACCCGGGACGGATACGAGCAGTACTTC. Its translation is CASSSTRDGYEQYF.

This clonotype was observed many times. The J gene is TRBJ2-3, the V gene TRBV29-1, with a possible D match to TRBD2 (7 bases). Between the trimmed V and J ends, which lost 8 bases and 0 bases, there was a span of 15 bases. Germline assignment: CDR1 SQVTM and CDR2 ANQGSEA. The CDR3 is 14 amino acids. The DNA of the CDR3 is TGCAGCATCGAGAGGGGGGGTAGCACAGATACGCAGTATTTT. Translated: CSIERGGSTDTQYF.

V usage is TRBV6-2 or TRBV6-3 and J usage is TRBJ1-5; D remains ambiguous. V was shortened by 4 bases and J by 7 bases, with 14 bases between the two germline ends. Looked up from germline, CDR1 is MNHEY and CDR2 is SVGEGT. This CDR3 contains 14 residues. This CDR3 reads CASSSRIVRQPQHF. CDR3 DNA sequence: TGTGCCAGCAGTTCCCGGATCGTCAGACAGCCCCAGCATTTT.

The J gene is TRBJ2-3, the V gene TRBV7-2, with 10 bases lining up with TRBD2. This CDR3 has 15 amino acids. V was pared by 3 bases and J by 6 bases, with 6 bases of the junction left unmatched. CDR1 and CDR2 from the germline V gene are SGHTA and FQGNSA. The CDR3 DNA follows: TGTGCCAGCAGCTTGGTCCTAGCGGGAGTGGATACGCAGTATTTT. Translation gives CASSLVLAGVDTQYF.

V gene TRBV6-9 combines with J gene TRBJ1-5; TRBD1 matches 8 bases. Germline values: CDR1 MNHGY, CDR2 SVAAGI. With V trimmed by 8 bases and J by 5 bases, 8 bases remained unmatched. This CDR3 region has 14 residues. CDR3 nucleotide sequence: TGTGCCAGCCACGGACAGGGCGAGTATCAGCCCCAGCATTTT. Translating it yields CASHGQGEYQPQHF.

At least ten counts were recorded for this clonotype. The chain employs TRBV7-2 and TRBJ2-7; perhaps D is TRBD1 or TRBD2 (5 bases each). The germline CDR1 and CDR2 sequences are SGHTA and FQGNSA. The V end lost 1 base, the J end lost 4 bases, and 20 bases lay between the germline ends. The CDR3 is 17 residues long. DNA of the CDR3: TGTGCCAGCAGCTTAGGGTCCACAGGTCGAGGGGCTTACGAGCAGTACTTC. Residues: CASSLGSTGRGAYEQYF.

This clonotype was found many times. This sequence joins TRBV20-1 and TRBJ2-3, with D possibly matching TRBD2 (6 bases). The CDR3 spans 15 residues. V lost 1 base, J lost 0 bases, and 11 bases lay in between. Germline CDR1 reads DFQATT; CDR2 reads SNEGSKA (reference sequence). The DNA for the CDR3 is TGCAGTGCTAGAGCCCAGCGGGTTAGCACAGATACGCAGTATTTT. Encoded protein: CSARAQRVSTDTQYF.